This TCR beta chain was sequenced for a study of cytotoxic CD8 clonotypes in ibrutinib-treated CLL. This clone came up once. Assay: immunoSEQ multiplex PCR; the TCRdb copy retains only in-frame clones and omits some. The sample lists fewer than 70,000 clones, about 72% occurring once. With 7 bases clipped from V and 5 bases from J, the junction kept 10 bases outside the gene matches. Germline assignment: CDR1 SNHLY and CDR2 FYNNEI. This CDR3 spans 15 amino acids. The chain carries TRBV2 and TRBJ1-4; TRBD1 matches at 7 bases. This clonotype was sampled from a human donor with chronic lymphocytic leukemia. The source material was PBMCs, sampled after 12 months of ibrutinib treatment. The CDR3 is CASKGQPSQNEKLFF. CDR3 coding DNA: TGTGCCAGCAAGGGACAGCCGTCCCAAAATGAAAAACTGTTTTTT.